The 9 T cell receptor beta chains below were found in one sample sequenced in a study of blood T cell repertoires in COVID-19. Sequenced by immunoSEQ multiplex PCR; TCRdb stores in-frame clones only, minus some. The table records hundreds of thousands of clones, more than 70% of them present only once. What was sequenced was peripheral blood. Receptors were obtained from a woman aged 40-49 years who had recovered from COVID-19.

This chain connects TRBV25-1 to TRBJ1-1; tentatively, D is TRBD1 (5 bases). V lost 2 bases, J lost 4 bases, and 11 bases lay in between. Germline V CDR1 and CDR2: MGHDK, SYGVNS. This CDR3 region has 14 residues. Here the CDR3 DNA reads TGTGCCAGCAGTGAAGGGGGGTGGGGCACTGAAGCTTTCTTT. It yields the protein CASSEGGWGTEAFF.

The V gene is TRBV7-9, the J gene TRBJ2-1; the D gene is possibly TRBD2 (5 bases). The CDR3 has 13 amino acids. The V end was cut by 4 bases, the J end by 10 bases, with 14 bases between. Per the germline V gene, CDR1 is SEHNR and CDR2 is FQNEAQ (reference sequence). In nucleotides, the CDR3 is TGTGCCAGCAGCTCCCCACTAGGTGAAGAGCAGTTCTTC. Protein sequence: CASSSPLGEEQFF.

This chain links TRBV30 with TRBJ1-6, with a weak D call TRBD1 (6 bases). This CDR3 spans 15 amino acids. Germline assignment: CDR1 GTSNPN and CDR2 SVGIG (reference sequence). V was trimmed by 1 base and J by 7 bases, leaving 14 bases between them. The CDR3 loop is CAWSGPQGWNSPLHF. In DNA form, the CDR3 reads TGTGCCTGGAGTGGCCCACAGGGTTGGAATTCACCCCTCCACTTT.

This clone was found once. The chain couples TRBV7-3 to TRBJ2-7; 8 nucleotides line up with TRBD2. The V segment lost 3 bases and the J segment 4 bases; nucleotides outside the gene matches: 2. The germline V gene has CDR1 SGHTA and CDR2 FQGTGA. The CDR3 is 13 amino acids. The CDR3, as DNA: TGTGCCAGCAGCTTCGGCGGGGGGTACGAGCAGTACTTC. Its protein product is CASSFGGGYEQYF.

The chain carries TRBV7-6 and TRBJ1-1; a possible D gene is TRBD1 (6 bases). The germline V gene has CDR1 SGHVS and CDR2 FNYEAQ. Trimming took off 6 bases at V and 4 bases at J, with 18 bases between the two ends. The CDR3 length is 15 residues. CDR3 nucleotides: TGTGCCAGCAGGCCCCGGGGGGCGCGCGGCACTGAAGCTTTCTTT. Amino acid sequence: CASRPRGARGTEAFF.

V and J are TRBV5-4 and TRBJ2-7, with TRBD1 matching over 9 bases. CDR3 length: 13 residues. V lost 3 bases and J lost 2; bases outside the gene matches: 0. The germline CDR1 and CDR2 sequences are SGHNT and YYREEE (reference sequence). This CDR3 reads CASSWDRAYEQYF. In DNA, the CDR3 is TGTGCCAGCAGCTGGGACAGGGCCTACGAGCAGTACTTC.

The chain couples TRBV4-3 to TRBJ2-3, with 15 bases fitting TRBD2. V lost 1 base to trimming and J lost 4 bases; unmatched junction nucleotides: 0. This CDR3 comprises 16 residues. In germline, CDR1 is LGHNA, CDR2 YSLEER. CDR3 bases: TGCGCCAGCAGCCAAGGGACTAGCGGGAGGGCAGATACGCAGTATTTT. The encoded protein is CASSQGTSGRADTQYF.

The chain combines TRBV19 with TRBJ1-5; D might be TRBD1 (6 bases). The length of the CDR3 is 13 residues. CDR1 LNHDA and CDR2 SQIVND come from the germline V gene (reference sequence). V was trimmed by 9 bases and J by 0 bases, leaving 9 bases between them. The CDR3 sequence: CASGQHSNQPQHF. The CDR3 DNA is TGTGCCAGCGGACAGCATAGCAATCAGCCCCAGCATTTT.

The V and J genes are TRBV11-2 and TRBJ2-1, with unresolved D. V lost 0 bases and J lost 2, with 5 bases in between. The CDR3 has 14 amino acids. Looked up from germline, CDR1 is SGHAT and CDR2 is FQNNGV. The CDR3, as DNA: TGTGCCAGCAGCTTAGATCCGGCCTACAATGAGCAGTTCTTC. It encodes CASSLDPAYNEQFF.